This entry concerns a single T cell receptor (beta chain). V lost 1 base to trimming and J lost 5 bases; unmatched junction nucleotides: 4. Germline V gene lookup returns CDR1 SGHTA and CDR2 FQGNSA. The CDR3 has 14 residues. This specimen belongs to a study of blood T cell repertoires in COVID-19. Study-level information: Collection of acute and convalescent COVID-19 samples took place in the United States, Italy and Spain. Nucleic acid was either cDNA or gDNA, and it came from T cells, B-cell-depleted T cells, or PBMCs.

Original processing methods: How many nucleated cells were present was estimated from reference gene primer amplification. Profiling relied on immunoSEQ multiplex PCR, and the TCRdb table lists in-frame clones only, not all of them. The DNA gave D and trimming, while V, J and clone size come from that table. Of about 90,000 clones in the sample, roughly 88% were seen once. The V gene is TRBV7-2, the J gene TRBJ1-1, with 7 nucleotides matching TRBD1. Sequenced: peripheral blood. The clonotype originates from a woman aged 80 or over with active or convalescent COVID-19. This CDR3 is CASSLGQGVTEAFF. CDR3 DNA sequence: TGTGCCAGCAGCTTAGGGCAGGGGGTAACTGAAGCTTTCTTT. Variable domain in full (rest from reference TRBV7-2 and TRBJ1-1): GAGVSQSPSNKVTEKGKDVELRCDPISGHTALYWYRQSLGQGLEFLIYFQGNSAPDKSGLPSDRFSAERTGGSVSTLTIQRTQQEDSAVYLCASSLGQGVTEAFFGQGTRLTVV.